This T cell receptor (beta chain) was identified in a study of cytomegalovirus exposure and HLA in healthy donors. The study, taken as a whole, reports: Relative to equally common others, HLA-associated TCR beta chains showed greater clonal expansion in a later analysis.

This clone was seen a single time. The antigen remains undetermined. The CDR3 contains 15 residues. V dropped 0 bases and J dropped 4 bases, with 12 bases sitting between them. Germline CDR1 is LGHNA and CDR2 is YSLEER. Primers for the PCR totalled 60 Vbeta and 13 Jbeta. Generated by immunoSEQ multiplex PCR, the TCRdb table keeps only in-frame clones and is missing some. The data contain under 200,000 clones, 68% of them seen just once; the ten biggest clones take up around 3%. The TCR originated in a middle-aged woman in good health and CMV-seropositive. The sequenced sample was PBMCs. The chain carries TRBV4-3 and TRBJ1-2; D gene ambiguous. The CDR3 protein is CASSQDSAATYGYTF. The CDR3 coding sequence is TGCGCCAGCAGCCAAGATTCGGCGGCCACCTATGGCTACACCTTC.